This T cell receptor beta chain was profiled in a study of response to subunit inactivated influenza vaccine. Whole-study findings and limits: Authors suggested few new T cells are recruited by each seasonal influenza vaccination.

With respect to this clonotype: What it recognizes is unknown.

TCRdb re-called the RT-PCR reads through MiXCR, storing one row per CDR3 protein. The data hold about 700,000 distinct CDR3 sequences, with approximately 15% observed a single time. Sequences were derived from PBMCs from blood, sampled less than 15 days before vaccination. The clonotype originates from a man aged 45-60 years who received an inactivated influenza vaccine.

Written as DNA, the CDR3 is TGCAGTGCCAGACCGGAGGGACAGTACAATGAGCAGTTCTTC. Translation gives CSARPEGQYNEQFF. The gene calls are TRBV20-1 and TRBJ2-1; D is perhaps TRBD1 (7 bases). Trimming took 6 bases from V and 4 from J, leaving 16 bases between them. CDR1 and CDR2 from the germline V gene are DFQATT and SNEGSKA (reference sequence). The CDR3 runs 14 residues.